Following are 2 T cell receptor beta chains from one sample sequenced in a study of blood T cell repertoires in COVID-19. Assay: immunoSEQ multiplex PCR; the TCRdb copy retains only in-frame clones and omits some. The repertoire holds 130,000 or so clones, with approximately 86% as singletons. The sample taken for sequencing was peripheral blood. The receptor source for this set is a woman in her 70s with COVID-19, enrolled during active disease.

The V call is TRBV5-6, the J call TRBJ1-6; possibly TRBD1 for D (5 bases). Germline CDR1 and CDR2: SGHDT and YYEEEE. The CDR3 extends over 14 amino acids. With 3 bases removed from V and 10 bases from J, the gap between germline ends came to 14 bases. The CDR3 loop reads CASSSRPGQSPLHF. CDR3 nucleotides: TGTGCCAGCAGCTCCCGACCAGGACAATCACCCCTCCACTTT. Together with reference TRBV5-6 and TRBJ1-6, the CDR3 gives the full variable domain: DAGVTQSPTHLIKTRGQQVTLRCSPKSGHDTVSWYQQALGQGPQFIFQYYEEEERQRGNFPDRFSGHQFPNYSSELNVNALLLGDSALYLCASSSRPGQSPLHFGNGTRLTVT.

This rearrangement joins TRBV11-2 to TRBJ2-5, with 11 bases lining up with TRBD2. From germline, CDR1 is SGHAT and CDR2 FQNNGV. Trimming took 1 base from V and 5 from J; bases not matched to a gene: 12. The CDR3 consists of 18 residues. CDR3 sequence (DNA): TGTGCCAGCAGCTTAGGGCGGTTTAGCGGGGGGGCCGGGGAGACCCAGTACTTC. Translated, it gives CASSLGRFSGGAGETQYF.